These T cell receptor beta chains were read from a single sample in a study of blood T cells in healthy people across ages. TCRdb ran MiXCR on the 5' RACE reads and lists one entry per CDR3 protein. The repertoire consists of approximately 900,000 distinct CDR3 sequences, with almost 30% occurring once and the leading ten covering roughly 10%. These data also featured in a second study, about T cells of mothers and their children.

Material for sequencing was blood. These receptors were obtained from a woman aged 40 to 50 in good health. CDR3s include the opening cysteine and the closing phenylalanine or tryptophan. D genes are given only for firm matches. A row's size may be missing; if present it is once, few, many or a size class.

clone_size: many
j_call: TRBJ2-1
v_call: TRBV20-1
d_call: TRBD2
cdr3_nt: TGCAGTGCTATTGAACTAGCGGGGCCGAGCTCCTACAATGAGCAGTTCTTC
cdr3_aa: CSAIELAGPSSYNEQFF

clone_size: NA
j_call: TRBJ1-2
v_call: TRBV6-1
d_call: NA
cdr3_nt: TGTGCCAGCAGTGAATGGGACGGTGCATACTCCTTGAATTCCTATGGCTACACCTTC
cdr3_aa: CASSEWDGAYSLNSYGYTF

clone_size: NA
j_call: TRBJ2-5
v_call: TRBV5-1
d_call: TRBD2
cdr3_nt: TGCGCCAGCAGATCACGGGGGGAGGGTGAGCAGTACTTC
cdr3_aa: CASRSRGEGEQYF

clone_size: NA
j_call: TRBJ1-1
v_call: TRBV20-1
d_call: NA
cdr3_nt: TGCAGTGCACACTCCCCCAACCGGGGCGCTGAAGCTTTCTTT
cdr3_aa: CSAHSPNRGAEAFF

clone_size: few
j_call: TRBJ1-2
v_call: TRBV5-4
d_call: NA
cdr3_nt: TGTGCCAGCAGCTCGCTGACAGCCTACCATTATGGCTACACCTTC
cdr3_aa: CASSSLTAYHYGYTF

clone_size: NA
j_call: TRBJ2-2
v_call: TRBV9
d_call: TRBD1
cdr3_nt: TGTGCCAGCAGCTTTCCCCTCGCTGGAGAGACAGGGGAAACCGGGGAGCTGTTTTTT
cdr3_aa: CASSFPLAGETGETGELFF

clone_size: few
j_call: TRBJ2-7
v_call: TRBV20-1
d_call: NA
cdr3_nt: TGCAGTGGACATAAGGGGGTAAACTACGAGCAGTACTTC
cdr3_aa: CSGHKGVNYEQYF

clone_size: few
j_call: TRBJ2-5
v_call: TRBV7-9
d_call: TRBD1
cdr3_nt: TGTGCCAGCAGCTCTACAGGGGTGCCCCAGTACTTC
cdr3_aa: CASSSTGVPQYF

clone_size: few
j_call: TRBJ2-1
v_call: TRBV21-1
d_call: NA
cdr3_nt: TGTACCAGCAGCCTTCGGACAGGAGACTACAATGAGCAGTTCTTC
cdr3_aa: CTSSLRTGDYNEQFF

clone_size: many
j_call: TRBJ1-5
v_call: TRBV9
d_call: NA
cdr3_nt: TGTGCCAGCAGCGTAGAGGCGGTGGGTAGCAATCAGCCCCAGCATTTT
cdr3_aa: CASSVEAVGSNQPQHF

clone_size: NA
j_call: TRBJ2-1
v_call: TRBV5-1
d_call: NA
cdr3_nt: TGCGCCAGCAGCTTGGGCCAGGGGTTGATGCGGGGCAATGAGCAGTTCTTC
cdr3_aa: CASSLGQGLMRGNEQFF

clone_size: many
j_call: TRBJ2-7
v_call: TRBV20-1
d_call: TRBD1
cdr3_nt: TGCAGTGCTCCGAAGACAGGGCAAATCCACGAGCAGTACTTC
cdr3_aa: CSAPKTGQIHEQYF

clone_size: NA
j_call: TRBJ2-2
v_call: TRBV12-3/TRBV12-4
d_call: TRBD1
cdr3_nt: TGTGCCAGCGCAGGGGGCACCGGGGAGCTGTTTTTT
cdr3_aa: CASAGGTGELFF

clone_size: few
j_call: TRBJ2-1
v_call: TRBV4-1
d_call: NA
cdr3_nt: TGCGCCAGCAGCCAAGGAAGAACACAGGGAACAGGGAATGAGCAGTTCTTC
cdr3_aa: CASSQGRTQGTGNEQFF

clone_size: NA
j_call: TRBJ1-5
v_call: TRBV5-1
d_call: NA
cdr3_nt: TGCGCCAGCAGATTGACGGATAATAGCAATCAGCCCCAGCATTTT
cdr3_aa: CASRLTDNSNQPQHF

clone_size: NA
j_call: TRBJ2-7
v_call: TRBV10-3
d_call: NA
cdr3_nt: TGTGCCATCAGTGAGTCTATGGCAGTTTACGAGCAGTACTTC
cdr3_aa: CAISESMAVYEQYF

clone_size: NA
j_call: TRBJ2-5
v_call: TRBV28
d_call: NA
cdr3_nt: TGTGCCAGCAGTCTTTTCACCGGGGACCAAGAGACCCAGTACTTC
cdr3_aa: CASSLFTGDQETQYF

clone_size: few
j_call: TRBJ2-5
v_call: TRBV11-2
d_call: TRBD2
cdr3_nt: TGTGCCAGCAGCTATCCACTACCCCGCGGACTAGCGGGGGGTCAAGAGACCCAGTACTTC
cdr3_aa: CASSYPLPRGLAGGQETQYF

clone_size: NA
j_call: TRBJ2-2
v_call: TRBV12-5
d_call: NA
cdr3_nt: TGTGCTAGTGGTTTGGGCGGGGAGCTGTTTTTT
cdr3_aa: CASGLGGELFF

clone_size: many
j_call: TRBJ2-7
v_call: TRBV7-2
d_call: TRBD2
cdr3_nt: TGTGCCAGCAGCTTAAGCTCTAGCGGGGGGAGCTACGAGCAGTACTTC
cdr3_aa: CASSLSSSGGSYEQYF

clone_size: NA
j_call: TRBJ1-5
v_call: TRBV5-5
d_call: NA
cdr3_nt: TGTGCCAGCAGCTTCGACCAGGACAATCAGCCCCAGCATTTT
cdr3_aa: CASSFDQDNQPQHF

clone_size: NA
j_call: TRBJ1-2
v_call: TRBV6-5
d_call: NA
cdr3_nt: TGTGCCAGCAGTTACGTTGGCAGATCCTATGGCTACACCTTC
cdr3_aa: CASSYVGRSYGYTF

clone_size: NA
j_call: TRBJ2-7
v_call: TRBV12-3/TRBV12-4
d_call: NA
cdr3_nt: TGTGCCAGCAGTTTACCAGAGGGATTTTACGAGCAGTACTTC
cdr3_aa: CASSLPEGFYEQYF

clone_size: NA
j_call: TRBJ1-2
v_call: TRBV27
d_call: NA
cdr3_nt: TGTGCCAGCAGAGCCCAGGACGGGGGTAACTATGGCTACACCTTC
cdr3_aa: CASRAQDGGNYGYTF

clone_size: few
j_call: TRBJ1-1
v_call: TRBV12-5
d_call: TRBD1
cdr3_nt: TGTGCTAGTGGTTTGTCTGGCAGGGGGGGCACTGAAGCTTTCTTT
cdr3_aa: CASGLSGRGGTEAFF

clone_size: once
j_call: TRBJ2-7
v_call: TRBV5-6
d_call: NA
cdr3_nt: TGTGCCAGCAGCTCGGGTGGGTATCGAAGCCCCTACGAGCAGTACTTC
cdr3_aa: CASSSGGYRSPYEQYF

clone_size: many
j_call: TRBJ2-7
v_call: TRBV4-1
d_call: TRBD2
cdr3_nt: TGCGCCAGCAGCCAACCCACTAGCGGGGGGTTTTACGAGCAGTACTTC
cdr3_aa: CASSQPTSGGFYEQYF

clone_size: few
j_call: TRBJ1-2
v_call: TRBV18
d_call: TRBD1
cdr3_nt: TGTGCCAGCTCACCCAGACAGGGGGCTGGCTATGGCTACACCTTC
cdr3_aa: CASSPRQGAGYGYTF

clone_size: NA
j_call: TRBJ2-3
v_call: TRBV7-9
d_call: NA
cdr3_nt: TGTGCCAGCAGCTTAGTGATAGGTTCAAGCACAGATACGCAGTATTTT
cdr3_aa: CASSLVIGSSTDTQYF

clone_size: few
j_call: TRBJ2-3
v_call: TRBV6-1
d_call: TRBD1
cdr3_nt: TGTGCCAGCAGGGGACAGGGATTCCCGTCAGATACGCAGTATTTT
cdr3_aa: CASRGQGFPSDTQYF

clone_size: many
j_call: TRBJ2-5
v_call: TRBV4-1
d_call: TRBD2
cdr3_nt: TGCGCCAGCAGCCAAGATCCTAGCGGGGGGGCCCAAGAGACCCAGTACTTC
cdr3_aa: CASSQDPSGGAQETQYF

clone_size: NA
j_call: TRBJ1-1
v_call: TRBV20-1
d_call: NA
cdr3_nt: TGCAGGGGGAGTGGGCCCGGGAACACTGAAGCTTTCTTT
cdr3_aa: CRGSGPGNTEAFF

clone_size: few
j_call: TRBJ1-1
v_call: TRBV29-1
d_call: NA
cdr3_nt: TGCAGCGTCATGAGGAACACTGAAGCTTTCTTT
cdr3_aa: CSVMRNTEAFF

clone_size: NA
j_call: TRBJ2-1
v_call: TRBV11-2
d_call: TRBD2
cdr3_nt: TGTGCCAGCAGCTTTGTGGCTAGCGGATACAATGAGCAGTTCTTC
cdr3_aa: CASSFVASGYNEQFF

clone_size: few
j_call: TRBJ1-1
v_call: TRBV28
d_call: NA
cdr3_nt: TGTGCCACAACCAACAGGACTGAAGCTTTCTTT
cdr3_aa: CATTNRTEAFF

clone_size: many
j_call: TRBJ1-1
v_call: TRBV29-1
d_call: TRBD1
cdr3_nt: TGCAGCGCTGCTAGGGGGGCTGGGACAGTGAACACTGAAGCTTTCTTT
cdr3_aa: CSAARGAGTVNTEAFF

clone_size: NA
j_call: TRBJ1-5
v_call: TRBV4-2
d_call: NA
cdr3_nt: TGTGCCAGCAGCCAAGACCCTATCTTGGGGCCCAATCAGCCCCAGCATTTT
cdr3_aa: CASSQDPILGPNQPQHF

clone_size: NA
j_call: TRBJ2-3
v_call: TRBV20-1
d_call: TRBD2
cdr3_nt: TGCAGTGCCGCCCCCCAACTAGCGGGCTACACAGATACGCAGTATTTT
cdr3_aa: CSAAPQLAGYTDTQYF

clone_size: NA
j_call: TRBJ2-1
v_call: TRBV12-3/TRBV12-4
d_call: NA
cdr3_nt: TGTGCCAGCACCGGACTGGACTACAATGAGCAGTTCTTC
cdr3_aa: CASTGLDYNEQFF

clone_size: few
j_call: TRBJ1-5
v_call: TRBV6-5
d_call: TRBD1
cdr3_nt: TGTGCCAGCAGGTCATTCGAGACAGGGGTTACCTATAGCAATCAGCCCCAGCATTTT
cdr3_aa: CASRSFETGVTYSNQPQHF

clone_size: few
j_call: TRBJ2-7
v_call: TRBV7-8
d_call: NA
cdr3_nt: TGTGCCAGCAGCCGTTACAGGGTTTTATCCTACGAGCAGTACTTC
cdr3_aa: CASSRYRVLSYEQYF

clone_size: NA
j_call: TRBJ2-1
v_call: TRBV12-3/TRBV12-4
d_call: NA
cdr3_nt: TGTGCCAGCAGTTTAGTGGGCCCCGTAAGCTCCTACGAGCAGTTCTTC
cdr3_aa: CASSLVGPVSSYEQFF

clone_size: many
j_call: TRBJ2-5
v_call: TRBV5-1
d_call: TRBD1
cdr3_nt: TGCGCCAGCAGCTGGGGGACAGGGAGCCAAGAGACCCAGTACTTC
cdr3_aa: CASSWGTGSQETQYF

clone_size: NA
j_call: TRBJ2-5
v_call: TRBV6-5
d_call: NA
cdr3_nt: TGTGCCAGCAGTCCTGACAGGCACTCGGCCCAGTACTTC
cdr3_aa: CASSPDRHSAQYF

clone_size: NA
j_call: TRBJ1-1
v_call: TRBV5-1
d_call: NA
cdr3_nt: TGCGCCAGCAAACTGGAGGAGTATAACACTGAAGCTTTCTTT
cdr3_aa: CASKLEEYNTEAFF

clone_size: NA
j_call: TRBJ2-7
v_call: TRBV28
d_call: TRBD2
cdr3_nt: TGTGCCAGCAGCTGGCGGGGGGTTTCCTACGAGCAGTACTTC
cdr3_aa: CASSWRGVSYEQYF

clone_size: NA
j_call: TRBJ1-5
v_call: TRBV5-1
d_call: TRBD1
cdr3_nt: TGCGCCAGCAGCTTGGGCACAGGGGAATATCAGCCCCAGCATTTT
cdr3_aa: CASSLGTGEYQPQHF

clone_size: many
j_call: TRBJ2-3
v_call: TRBV10-3
d_call: TRBD1
cdr3_nt: TGTGCCAGCAAACGACAGGGTAGCACAGATACGCAGTATTTT
cdr3_aa: CASKRQGSTDTQYF

clone_size: many
j_call: TRBJ1-2
v_call: TRBV6-1
d_call: TRBD1
cdr3_nt: TGTGCCAGCAGGGACACAGGGGGGGACTATGGCTACACCTTC
cdr3_aa: CASRDTGGDYGYTF

clone_size: few
j_call: TRBJ1-5
v_call: TRBV27
d_call: NA
cdr3_nt: TGTGCCAGCAGTTATCGTGGGTCGGAAGAGCCCCAGCATTTT
cdr3_aa: CASSYRGSEEPQHF

clone_size: many
j_call: TRBJ2-3
v_call: TRBV12-3/TRBV12-4
d_call: TRBD2
cdr3_nt: TGTGCCAGCAGCCATTCTAGCGGGGGAGCCCCAACAGATACGCAGTATTTT
cdr3_aa: CASSHSSGGAPTDTQYF

clone_size: few
j_call: TRBJ2-7
v_call: TRBV3-1
d_call: NA
cdr3_nt: TGTGCCAGCAGCCGCTTGGGAGCTAACAATGAGCAGTACTTC
cdr3_aa: CASSRLGANNEQYF

clone_size: NA
j_call: TRBJ2-4
v_call: TRBV6-2/TRBV6-3
d_call: TRBD1
cdr3_nt: TGTGCCAGCAGTTCGAGGACAGGGGGTATGGCCAAAAACATTCAGTACTTC
cdr3_aa: CASSSRTGGMAKNIQYF

clone_size: NA
j_call: TRBJ2-7
v_call: TRBV6-5
d_call: TRBD2
cdr3_nt: TGTGCCAGCAGCCCCGACACGGGGGGGTCCTTCGAGCAGTACTTC
cdr3_aa: CASSPDTGGSFEQYF

clone_size: NA
j_call: TRBJ2-3
v_call: TRBV5-1
d_call: TRBD2
cdr3_nt: TGCGCCTCCCGGTGGGTCCTAGCGGGGGACACAGATACGCAGTATTTT
cdr3_aa: CASRWVLAGDTDTQYF

clone_size: NA
j_call: TRBJ2-5
v_call: TRBV28
d_call: TRBD2
cdr3_nt: TGTGCCAGCGGTCGACTAGCGGGGGAAGAGACCCAGTACTTC
cdr3_aa: CASGRLAGEETQYF